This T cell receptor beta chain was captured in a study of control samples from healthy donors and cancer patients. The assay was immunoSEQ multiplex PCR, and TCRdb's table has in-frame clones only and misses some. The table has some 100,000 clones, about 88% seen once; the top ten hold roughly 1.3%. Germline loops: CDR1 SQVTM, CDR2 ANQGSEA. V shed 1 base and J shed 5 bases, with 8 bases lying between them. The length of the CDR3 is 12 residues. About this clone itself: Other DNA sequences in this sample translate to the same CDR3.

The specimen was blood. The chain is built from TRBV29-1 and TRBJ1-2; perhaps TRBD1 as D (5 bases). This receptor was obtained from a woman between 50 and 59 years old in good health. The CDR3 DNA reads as TGCAGCGTTGAAGGCCAGGGATATGGCTACACCTTC. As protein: CSVEGQGYGYTF.